The subject of this entry is one T cell receptor (beta chain). The CDR3 runs to 15 residues. Germline V gives CDR1 MNHEY, CDR2 SVGAGI. V shed 2 bases, J shed 3 bases, and the junction held 6 bases outside the gene matches. The data are from a study of T cells in Graves' hyperthyroidism and ophthalmopathy. The source material, RNA transcripts, was used to amplify TCR beta CDR3 regions. RT-PCR in the first round (using the HTBI primer set) targeted the TCR CDR3. One entry per CDR3 protein, called by TCRdb with MiXCR from the multiplex PCR reads. The repertoire holds 310,000 or so distinct CDR3 sequences, with approximately 15% as singletons.

Source material: blood. This chain connects TRBV6-5 to TRBJ2-7; 8 bases line up with TRBD2. The sequence was obtained from a woman between 55 and 75 years old with Graves' ophthalmopathy. The CDR3 spells CASSYRTSSIYEQYF. The CDR3 DNA sequence: TGTGCCAGCAGTTACCGGACTAGCAGTATCTACGAGCAGTACTTC.